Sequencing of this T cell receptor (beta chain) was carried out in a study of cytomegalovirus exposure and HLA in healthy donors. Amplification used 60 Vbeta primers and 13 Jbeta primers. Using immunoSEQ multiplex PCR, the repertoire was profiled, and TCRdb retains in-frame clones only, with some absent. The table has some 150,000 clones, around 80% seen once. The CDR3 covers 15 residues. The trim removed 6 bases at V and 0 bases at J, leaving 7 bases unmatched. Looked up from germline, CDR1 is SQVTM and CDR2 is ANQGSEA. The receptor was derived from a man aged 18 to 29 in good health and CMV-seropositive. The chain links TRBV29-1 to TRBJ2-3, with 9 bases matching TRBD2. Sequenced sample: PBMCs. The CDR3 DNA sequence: TGCAGCGTCATGCCGACTAGCGGTAGCACAGATACGCAGTATTTT. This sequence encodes CSVMPTSGSTDTQYF.